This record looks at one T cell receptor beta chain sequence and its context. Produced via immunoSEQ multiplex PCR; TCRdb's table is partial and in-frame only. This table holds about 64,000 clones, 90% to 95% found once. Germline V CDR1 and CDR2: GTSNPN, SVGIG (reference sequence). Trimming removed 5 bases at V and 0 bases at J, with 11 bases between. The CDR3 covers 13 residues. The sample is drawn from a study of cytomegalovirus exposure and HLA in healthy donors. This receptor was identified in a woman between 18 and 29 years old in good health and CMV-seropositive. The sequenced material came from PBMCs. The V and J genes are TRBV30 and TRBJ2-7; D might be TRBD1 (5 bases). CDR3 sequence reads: CAWAGFSSYEQYF. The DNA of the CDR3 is TGTGCCTGGGCAGGGTTTTCCTCCTACGAGCAGTACTTC. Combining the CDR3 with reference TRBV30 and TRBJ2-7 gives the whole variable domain SQTIHQWPATLVQPVGSPLSLECTVEGTSNPNLYWYRQAAGRGLQLLFYSVGIGQISSEVPQNLSASRPQDRQFILSSKKLLLSDSGFYLCAWAGFSSYEQYFGPGTRLTVT.